This entry concerns a single TCR beta chain. Stated time point: baseline pretreatment blood. The treatment: 15 Gy SBRT to primary tumor, nephrectomy 4 weeks later. The data derive from a study of radiation and T cells in renal cell carcinoma. This CDR3 is 13 amino acids long. V shed 2 bases and J shed 6 bases, with 11 bases lying between them. Germline CDR1 GTSNPN, CDR2 SVGIG (reference sequence). Sequencing was performed with immunoSEQ multiplex PCR; in TCRdb, only in-frame clones are kept and a portion is missing. The sample includes about 59,000 clones, approximately 84% seen only once; the top ten take 7.3%.

The sequence was collected from a man aged 55 to 70 with renal cell carcinoma. Sequencing was performed on blood, taken from a patient whose treatment included radiotherapy and nephrectomy. This rearrangement joins TRBV30 to TRBJ2-1; D call uncertain. The CDR3: CAWSLPMGNEQFF. The CDR3 nucleotides are TGTGCCTGGAGTTTACCGATGGGCAATGAGCAGTTCTTC.